A single sample gave rise to the 6 T cell receptor beta chains below, sequenced in a study of T cells in Graves' hyperthyroidism and ophthalmopathy. RNA transcripts were the template for amplifying TCR beta CDR3 regions. With the HTBI primer set, the TCR CDR3 went through a first round of RT-PCR. TCRdb called the multiplex PCR reads again in MiXCR, with one record for every CDR3 protein. Among about 600,000 distinct CDR3 sequences listed, approximately 15% were seen once. Source material: blood. These receptors were taken from a woman aged 18-30 years with Graves' ophthalmopathy.

This clonotype was counted a few times. This chain connects TRBV28 to TRBJ2-7; D perhaps matches TRBD2 (6 bases). This CDR3 contains 12 residues. Trimming removed 11 bases from V and 2 bases from J, with 13 bases in between. Germline loops: CDR1 MDHEN, CDR2 SYDVKM. This chain's CDR3 is CAGGGKPYEQYF. CDR3 DNA sequence: TGTGCCGGAGGAGGGAAGCCCTACGAGCAGTACTTC.

V is TRBV4-1 and J is TRBJ2-1, with 10 bases lining up with TRBD2. The trim removed 3 bases at V and 2 bases at J, leaving 7 bases unmatched. Germline loops: CDR1 MGHRA, CDR2 YSYEKL. The CDR3 runs 17 residues. In nucleotides, the CDR3 is TGCGCCAGCAGCCAGACCCAAGCGGGAGGGCCCTACAATGAGCAGTTCTTC. It translates to CASSQTQAGGPYNEQFF.

J is TRBJ1-5 and V is TRBV28; 7 bases align to TRBD1. Germline loops: CDR1 MDHEN, CDR2 SYDVKM. The V gene end was trimmed by 3 bases and the J gene end by 9 bases; junction bases not matched to a gene: 8. This CDR3 spans 14 amino acids. The CDR3, as DNA: TGTGCCAGCAGTTTCTTAACAGGGGCTGCGCCCCAGCATTTT. Protein product: CASSFLTGAAPQHF.

This clonotype was picked up a small number of times. Here the CDR3 DNA reads TGCGCCAGCAGCCTTAGGTGGGAACAGGGTCCTCAAGAGACCCAGTACTTC. It specifies CASSLRWEQGPQETQYF. The rearrangement links TRBV4-1 to TRBJ2-5, with D possibly TRBD1 on 6 matching bases. Germline values: CDR1 MGHRA, CDR2 YSYEKL. The CDR3 is 17 amino acids. Trimming took off 4 bases at V and 2 bases at J, with 20 bases between the two ends.

This chain connects TRBV9 to TRBJ1-3; D remains ambiguous. Germline CDR1 SGDLS, CDR2 YYNGEE. V lost 4 bases to trimming and J lost 8 bases, with 10 bases between them. The CDR3 is made up of 12 amino acids. The CDR3 sequence: CASSPSDHTIYF. The CDR3 nucleotides read TGTGCCAGCAGCCCCTCGGACCACACCATATATTTT.

J is TRBJ1-3 and V is TRBV18; D not resolved. CDR1 and CDR2 (germline): KGHSH, LQKENI. V was trimmed by 0 bases and J by 9 bases, leaving 9 bases between them. There are 13 residues in the CDR3. This chain's CDR3 is CASSPPRGGTIYF. The CDR3 coding sequence is TGTGCCAGCTCACCACCACGAGGCGGCACCATATATTTT. The variable domain in full, completed from reference TRBV18 and TRBJ1-3, reads NAGVMQNPRHLVRRRGQEARLRCSPMKGHSHVYWYRQLPEEGLKFMVYLQKENIIDESGMPKERFSAEFPKEGPSILRIQQVVRGDSAAYFCASSPPRGGTIYFGEGSWLTVV.